A single sample gave rise to the 12 T cell receptor beta chains below, sequenced in a study of shared clonotypes between healthy human individuals. Profiled with immunoSEQ multiplex PCR; TCRdb holds only in-frame clones, not every one. Of around 480,000 clones in the sample, over 60% were seen once. The source material was PBMCs. These receptors were obtained from a woman aged 35 to 49 in good health. Some clones in this sample may be carry-over from other donors' samples.

This clone is a singleton in its sample. The chain couples TRBV5-1 to TRBJ2-7; 9 bases are shared with TRBD1. The CDR3 runs to 14 residues. Germline assignment: CDR1 SGHRS and CDR2 YFSETQ. The junction had 2 bases not matched to a gene; V was cut back by 3 bases and J by 1 base. The CDR3 nucleotides are TGCGCCAGCAGCTCCGGGACAGGGTCCTACGAGCAGTACTTC. Amino acids: CASSSGTGSYEQYF.

Regarding this clone: At the DNA level, this CDR3 is encoded by other sequences in the same sample as well. The chain couples TRBV18 to TRBJ2-7; a possible D gene is TRBD2 (5 bases). Looked up from germline, CDR1 is KGHSH and CDR2 is LQKENI. The CDR3 runs 13 residues. V gave up 4 bases and J gave up 3 bases, with 10 bases separating them. CDR3 region: CASSQERDYEQYF. The CDR3 region has the DNA TGTGCCAGCTCACAGGAGAGGGACTACGAGCAGTACTTC.

The rearrangement uses TRBV9 and TRBJ1-4; perhaps TRBD1 as D (6 bases). The CDR3 runs to 14 residues. Germline-derived CDR1 and CDR2 are SGDLS and YYNGEE. Trimming stripped 3 bases from V and 2 bases from J, with 8 bases between. This chain's CDR3 is CASSAQGTNEKLFF. The CDR3 DNA is TGTGCCAGCAGCGCGCAGGGGACTAATGAAAAACTGTTTTTT.

The genes are TRBV6-6 and TRBJ2-5; 7 bases agree with TRBD1. The J call is doubtful: the DNA matches TRBJ2-7 better. This CDR3 spans 15 amino acids. The germline V gene has CDR1 MNHNY and CDR2 SVGAGI (reference sequence). The CDR3 DNA reads TGTGCCAGCAGGACGACCAACGACAGGGTCTACGAGCAGTACTTC. This encodes CASRTTNDRVYEQYF.

This CDR3 reads CASSGLAGANTGELFF. CDR3 nucleotide sequence: TGTGCCAGCAGCGGCTTAGCGGGAGCGAACACCGGGGAGCTGTTTTTT. The chain uses TRBV11-2 and TRBJ2-2; 9 positions match TRBD2. The CDR3 is 16 amino acids. V trimming: 5 bases; J trimming: 0 bases; junction bases outside the gene matches: 4. Germline CDR1 reads SGHAT; CDR2 reads FQNNGV.

V gene TRBV28 combines with J gene TRBJ2-5, with 14 bases matching TRBD2. This CDR3 has 16 amino acids. J was trimmed by 5 bases and V by 4 bases; bases with no gene match: 6. CDR1 is MDHEN, CDR2 SYDVKM, per germline. The CDR3 sequence is CASSSGTSGSKETQYF. In DNA, the CDR3 is TGTGCCAGCAGTTCAGGGACTAGCGGGAGTAAGGAGACCCAGTACTTC.

V gene TRBV28 combines with J gene TRBJ2-5, with TRBD1 identical over 8 bases. The end of the DNA fits TRBJ2-7 better, so the J call may be wrong. Per the germline V gene, CDR1 is MDHEN and CDR2 is SYDVKM. The CDR3 totals 13 residues. This CDR3 reads CASSPTGVYEQYF. The CDR3 DNA is TGTGCCAGCAGTCCGACAGGGGTCTACGAGCAGTACTTC.

This chain uses TRBV6-1 with TRBJ1-5; perhaps TRBD1 as D (5 bases). V lost 5 bases and J lost 2, with 13 bases in between. The V gene's germline CDR1 is MNHNS and CDR2 SASEGT. This CDR3 region has 15 residues. The CDR3 DNA reads as TGTGCCAGCAGTACCCGGGGCAGGGGCAATCAGCCCCAGCATTTT. Translated: CASSTRGRGNQPQHF.

This chain joins TRBV19 and TRBJ1-1; D remains ambiguous. The length of the CDR3 is 13 residues. V dropped 8 bases and J dropped 4 bases, with 14 bases sitting between them. The germline CDR1 and CDR2 sequences are LNHDA and SQIVND (reference sequence). CDR3 residues: CASFPGSGTEAFF. CDR3 DNA sequence: TGTGCCAGTTTCCCCGGGTCGGGCACTGAAGCTTTCTTT.

J is TRBJ2-4 and V is TRBV6-5; the D gene is possibly TRBD1 (6 bases). Germline V CDR1 and CDR2: MNHEY, SVGAGI. CDR3 length equals 13 residues. V dropped 5 bases and J dropped 1 base, with 6 bases sitting between them. The CDR3: CASSTGAKNIQYF. The CDR3 DNA follows: TGTGCCAGCAGTACAGGGGCCAAAAACATTCAGTACTTC.

The sample holds a few counts of this clone. The CDR3 nucleotides read TGCAGCGTCCTAGGGGAATCAAATCAGCCCCAGCATTTT. This gives the protein CSVLGESNQPQHF. The chain is built from TRBV29-1 and TRBJ1-5, with D possibly matching TRBD1 (5 bases). The CDR3 spans 13 residues. CDR1 is SQVTM, CDR2 ANQGSEA, per germline. V lost 6 bases, J lost 4 bases, and 13 bases lay in between.

The V and J genes are TRBV6-5 and TRBJ2-7; maybe TRBD1 (6 bases). V was cut by 1 base and J by 2 bases, with 12 bases left in between. Germline V gives CDR1 MNHEY, CDR2 SVGAGI. The CDR3 runs to 15 residues. CDR3 sequence (DNA): TGTGCCAGCAGTTACTTAGAGGGGGAAGCCTACGAGCAGTACTTC. Amino acid sequence: CASSYLEGEAYEQYF.